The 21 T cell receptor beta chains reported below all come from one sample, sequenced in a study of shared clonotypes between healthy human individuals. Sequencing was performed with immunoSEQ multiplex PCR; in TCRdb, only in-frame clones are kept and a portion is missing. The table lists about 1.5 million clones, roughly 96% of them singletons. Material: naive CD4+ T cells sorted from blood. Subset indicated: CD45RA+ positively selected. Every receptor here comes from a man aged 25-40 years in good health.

CDR3 protein: CASSPGAVGYGYTF. The CDR3 DNA follows: TGTGCCAGCTCACCTGGAGCGGTAGGCTATGGCTACACCTTC. J is TRBJ1-2 and V is TRBV18; D is ambiguous. The CDR3 sequence is 14 residues long. From germline, CDR1 is KGHSH and CDR2 LQKENI. V lost 3 bases to trimming and J lost 4 bases, with 12 bases between them.

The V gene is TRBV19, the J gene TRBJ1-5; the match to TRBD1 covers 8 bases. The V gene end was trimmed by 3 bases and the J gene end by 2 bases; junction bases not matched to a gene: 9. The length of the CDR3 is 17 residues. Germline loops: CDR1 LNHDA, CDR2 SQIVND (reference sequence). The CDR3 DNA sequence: TGTGCCAGTAGTATTGGGGGACAGGAGAAGCGCAATCAGCCCCAGCATTTT. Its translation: CASSIGGQEKRNQPQHF.

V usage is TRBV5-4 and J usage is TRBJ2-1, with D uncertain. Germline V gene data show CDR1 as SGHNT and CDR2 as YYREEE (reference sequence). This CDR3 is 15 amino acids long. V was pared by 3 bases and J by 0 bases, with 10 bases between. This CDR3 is CASSSGVGSYNEQFF. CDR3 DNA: TGTGCCAGCAGCTCCGGTGTAGGCTCCTACAATGAGCAGTTCTTC.

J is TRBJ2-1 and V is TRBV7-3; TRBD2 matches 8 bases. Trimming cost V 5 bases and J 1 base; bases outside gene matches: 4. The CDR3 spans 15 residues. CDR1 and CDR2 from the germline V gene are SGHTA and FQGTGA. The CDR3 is CASSRTSRSYNEQFF. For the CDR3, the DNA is TGTGCCAGCAGCCGGACTAGCCGGTCCTACAATGAGCAGTTCTTC.

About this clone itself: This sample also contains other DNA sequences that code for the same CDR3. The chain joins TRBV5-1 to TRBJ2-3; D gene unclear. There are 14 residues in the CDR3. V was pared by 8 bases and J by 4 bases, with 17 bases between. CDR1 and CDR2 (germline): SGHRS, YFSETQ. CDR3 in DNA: TGCGCCAGTAAGCTCGTCGGCCAAGCAGATACGCAGTATTTT. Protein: CASKLVGQADTQYF.

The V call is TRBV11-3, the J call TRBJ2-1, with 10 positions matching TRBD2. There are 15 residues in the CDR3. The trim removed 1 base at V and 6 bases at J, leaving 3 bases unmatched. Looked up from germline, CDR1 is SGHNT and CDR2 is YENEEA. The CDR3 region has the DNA TGTGCCAGCAGCTTAGTAGGGACTAGCGTCAATGAGCAGTTCTTC. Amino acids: CASSLVGTSVNEQFF.

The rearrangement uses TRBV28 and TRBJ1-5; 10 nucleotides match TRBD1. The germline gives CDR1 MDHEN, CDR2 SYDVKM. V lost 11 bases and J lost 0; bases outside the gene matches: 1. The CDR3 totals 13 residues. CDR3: CAGQGDSNQPQHF. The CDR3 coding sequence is TGTGCCGGACAGGGGGATAGCAATCAGCCCCAGCATTTT.

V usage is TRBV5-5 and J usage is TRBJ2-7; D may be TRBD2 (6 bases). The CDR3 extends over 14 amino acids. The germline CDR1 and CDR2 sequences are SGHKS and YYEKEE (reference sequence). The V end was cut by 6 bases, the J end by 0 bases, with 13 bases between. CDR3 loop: CASILAGNSYEQYF. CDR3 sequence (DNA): TGTGCCAGCATCCTGGCGGGGAACTCCTACGAGCAGTACTTC.

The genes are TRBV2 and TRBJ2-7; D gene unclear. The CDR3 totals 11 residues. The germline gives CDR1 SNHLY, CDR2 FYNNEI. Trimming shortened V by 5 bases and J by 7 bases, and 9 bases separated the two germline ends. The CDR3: CASSPDLEQYF. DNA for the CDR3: TGTGCCAGCAGTCCCGACCTGGAGCAGTACTTC.

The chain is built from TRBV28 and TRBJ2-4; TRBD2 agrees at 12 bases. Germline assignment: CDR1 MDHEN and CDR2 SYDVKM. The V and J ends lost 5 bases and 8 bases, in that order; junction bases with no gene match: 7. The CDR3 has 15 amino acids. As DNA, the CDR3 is TGTGCCAGCAGTCTAGGGACTAGCGGGCGTCACATTCAGTACTTC. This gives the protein CASSLGTSGRHIQYF.

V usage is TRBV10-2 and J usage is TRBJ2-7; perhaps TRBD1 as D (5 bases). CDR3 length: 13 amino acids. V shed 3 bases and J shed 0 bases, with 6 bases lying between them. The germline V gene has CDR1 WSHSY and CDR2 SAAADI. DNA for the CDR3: TGCGCCAGCAGTGATGGACACTCCTACGAGCAGTACTTC. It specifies CASSDGHSYEQYF.

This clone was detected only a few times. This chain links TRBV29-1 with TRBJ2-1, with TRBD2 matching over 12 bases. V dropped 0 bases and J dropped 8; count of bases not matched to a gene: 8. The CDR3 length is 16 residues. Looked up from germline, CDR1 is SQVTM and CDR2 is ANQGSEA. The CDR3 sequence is CSVEDTTSGSGDEQFF. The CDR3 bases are TGCAGCGTTGAAGACACGACTAGCGGGAGTGGCGATGAGCAGTTCTTC.

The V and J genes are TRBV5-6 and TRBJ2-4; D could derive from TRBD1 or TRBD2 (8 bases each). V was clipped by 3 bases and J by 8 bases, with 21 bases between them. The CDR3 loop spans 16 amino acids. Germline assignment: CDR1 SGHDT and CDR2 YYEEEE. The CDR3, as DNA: TGTGCCAGCAGCTGGGGGCGGGAGGCACAGGGGGACATTCAGTACTTC. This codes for CASSWGREAQGDIQYF.

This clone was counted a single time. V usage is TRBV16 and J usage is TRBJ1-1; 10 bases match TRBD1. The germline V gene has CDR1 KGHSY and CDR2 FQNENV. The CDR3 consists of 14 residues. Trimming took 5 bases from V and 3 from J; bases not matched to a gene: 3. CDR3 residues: CASSSTGGYTEAFF. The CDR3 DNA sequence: TGTGCCAGCAGCTCGACAGGGGGCTACACTGAAGCTTTCTTT.

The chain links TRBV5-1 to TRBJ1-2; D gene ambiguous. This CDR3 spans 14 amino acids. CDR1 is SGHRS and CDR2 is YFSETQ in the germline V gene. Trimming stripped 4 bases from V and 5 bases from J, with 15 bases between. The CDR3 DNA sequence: TGCGCCAGCAGCGTTGGCGGGGAACCATATGGCTACACCTTC. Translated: CASSVGGEPYGYTF.

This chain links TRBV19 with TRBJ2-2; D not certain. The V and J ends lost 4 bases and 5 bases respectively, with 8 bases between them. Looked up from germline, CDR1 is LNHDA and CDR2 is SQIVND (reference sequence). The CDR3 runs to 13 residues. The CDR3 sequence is CASSRLGTGELFF. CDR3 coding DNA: TGTGCCAGTAGTAGACTTGGGACCGGGGAGCTGTTTTTT.

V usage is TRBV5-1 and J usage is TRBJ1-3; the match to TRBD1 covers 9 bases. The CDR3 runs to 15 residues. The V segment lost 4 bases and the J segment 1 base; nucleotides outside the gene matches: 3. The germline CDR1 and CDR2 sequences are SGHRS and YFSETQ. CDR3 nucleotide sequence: TGCGCCAGCAGCGACGGGACAGGGTCTGGAAACACCATATATTTT. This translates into CASSDGTGSGNTIYF.

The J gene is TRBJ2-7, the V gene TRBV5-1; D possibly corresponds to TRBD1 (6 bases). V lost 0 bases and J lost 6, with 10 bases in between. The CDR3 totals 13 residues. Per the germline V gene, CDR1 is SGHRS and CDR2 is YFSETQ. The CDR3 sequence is CASSLATGPEQYF. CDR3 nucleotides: TGCGCCAGCAGCTTGGCGACAGGCCCCGAGCAGTACTTC.

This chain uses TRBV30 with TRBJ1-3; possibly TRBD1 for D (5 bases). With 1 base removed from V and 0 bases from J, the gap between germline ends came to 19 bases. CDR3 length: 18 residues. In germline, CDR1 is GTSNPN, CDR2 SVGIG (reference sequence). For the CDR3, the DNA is TGTGCCTGGAGTGGACGCGGGACCCTACATTACTCTGGAAACACCATATATTTT. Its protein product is CAWSGRGTLHYSGNTIYF.

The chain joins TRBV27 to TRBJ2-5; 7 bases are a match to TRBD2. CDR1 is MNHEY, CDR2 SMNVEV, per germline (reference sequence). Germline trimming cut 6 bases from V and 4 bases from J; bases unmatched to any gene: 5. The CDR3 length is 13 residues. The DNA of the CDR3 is TGTGCCAGCAGGGAACTAGCGTTAGAGACCCAGTACTTC. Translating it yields CASRELALETQYF.

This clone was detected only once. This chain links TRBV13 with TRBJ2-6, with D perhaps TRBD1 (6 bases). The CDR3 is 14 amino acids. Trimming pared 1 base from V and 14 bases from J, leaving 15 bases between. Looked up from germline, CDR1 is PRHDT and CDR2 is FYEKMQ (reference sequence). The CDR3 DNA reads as TGTGCCAGCAGCTTAGCACAGGGTCATCCATTCCTGACTTTC. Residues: CASSLAQGHPFLTF.